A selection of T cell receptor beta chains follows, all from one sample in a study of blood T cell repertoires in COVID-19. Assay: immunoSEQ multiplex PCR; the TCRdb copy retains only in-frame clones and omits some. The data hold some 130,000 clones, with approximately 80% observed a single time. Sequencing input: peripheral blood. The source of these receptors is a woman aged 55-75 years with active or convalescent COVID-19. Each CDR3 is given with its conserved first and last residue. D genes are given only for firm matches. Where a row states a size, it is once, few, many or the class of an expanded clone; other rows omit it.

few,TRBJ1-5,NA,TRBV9,TGTGCCAGCAGCGTAGGAGGAGGCCAGCCCCAGCATTTT,CASSVGGGQPQHF
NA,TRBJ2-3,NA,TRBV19,TGTGCCAGTAGTATACAGGGGCCCACAGATACGCAGTATTTT,CASSIQGPTDTQYF
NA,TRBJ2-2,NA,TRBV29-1,TGCAGCGTTGGGGCAGCGAACACCGGGGAGCTGTTTTTT,CSVGAANTGELFF
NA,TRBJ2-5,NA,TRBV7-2,TGTGCCAGCATTTCTAGCGGGACAGGAAGTAGAGACCCATACTTC,CASISSGTGSRDPYF
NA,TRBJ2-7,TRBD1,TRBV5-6,TGTGCCAGCAGCTATTTGGGACAGGGCTCCGAGCAGTACTTC,CASSYLGQGSEQYF
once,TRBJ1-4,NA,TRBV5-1,TGCGCCAGCAGCCGCCGGGGGGCCTCAACTAATGAAAAACTGTTTTTT,CASSRRGASTNEKLFF
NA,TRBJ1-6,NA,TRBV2,TGTGCCAGCGGAGGGGTTAATTCACCCCTCCACTTT,CASGGVNSPLHF
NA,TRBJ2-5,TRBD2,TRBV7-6,TGTGCCAGCAGGTATTACGTAGCGGGGTTGGAGACCCAGTACTTC,CASRYYVAGLETQYF
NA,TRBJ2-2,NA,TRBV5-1,TGCGCCAGCAGCTTGCTCGGGGGCACCGGGGAGCTGTTTTTT,CASSLLGGTGELFF
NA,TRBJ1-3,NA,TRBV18,TGTGCCAGCTCGTCAGGCAACTCTGGAAACACCATATATTTT,CASSSGNSGNTIYF